This T cell receptor (beta chain) was retrieved from a study of shared clonotypes between healthy human individuals. Overall study: The study used three CD4 naive, three CD4 memory, two CD8 naive and one CD8 memory plate per donor.

Study results and caveats: Researchers sampled blood only, noting tissue repertoires likely differ.

Cells designated naive CD8 were CD45RO-negative and were positively selected for CCR7, with terminally differentiated effector memory CD45RA+ cells excluded. Worth noting for this clone: Its target is not known.

TCRdb's copy holds only in-frame clones and misses some; the assay was immunoSEQ multiplex PCR. The sample carries hundreds of thousands of clones, 80% to 95% recorded once. The CDR3 loop spans 17 amino acids. The germline V gene encodes CDR1 LNHDA and CDR2 SQIVND (reference sequence). Trimming removed 5 bases from V and 5 bases from J, with 22 bases in between. Sequencing was performed on naive CD8+ T cells sorted from blood. The receptor comes from a man aged 25-40 years in good health. The chain has TRBV19 and TRBJ1-5; the D is unclear. CDR3 in amino acids: CASSLDVRGVVYQPQHF. The DNA for the CDR3 is TGTGCCAGTAGTTTGGATGTGCGTGGGGTTGTGTATCAGCCCCAGCATTTT. Full variable domain (remainder filled in from reference TRBV19 and TRBJ1-5): DGGITQSPKYLFRKEGQNVTLSCEQNLNHDAMYWYRQDPGQGLRLIYYSQIVNDFQKGDIAEGYSVSREKKESFPLTVTSAQKNPTAFYLCASSLDVRGVVYQPQHFGDGTRLSIL.